These 18 T cell receptor beta chains share one sample of origin, sequenced in a study of blood T cell repertoires in COVID-19. The table came from immunoSEQ multiplex PCR; TCRdb's copy has only in-frame clones and leaves some out. Of roughly 220,000 clones listed, around 83% were seen once; the top ten hold under 3.5%. Sequenced sample: peripheral blood. These receptors originate from a man aged 45-60 years who had recovered from COVID-19.

V is TRBV4-1 and J is TRBJ1-3; TRBD1 agrees at 9 bases. The V segment lost 2 bases and the J segment 10 bases; nucleotides outside the gene matches: 12. The CDR3 is made up of 16 amino acids. CDR1 and CDR2 from the germline V gene are MGHRA and YSYEKL. CDR3 nucleotide sequence: TGCGCCAGCAGCCAATTACCGGGACAGGGCTTAAGAACCATATATTTT. This sequence encodes CASSQLPGQGLRTIYF.

The chain carries TRBV7-9 and TRBJ2-7, with 15 bases matching TRBD2. Germline assignment: CDR1 SEHNR and CDR2 FQNEAQ (reference sequence). The CDR3 loop spans 15 amino acids. Trimming cost V 5 bases and J 4 bases; bases outside gene matches: 3. The CDR3: CASSTGTSGGYEQYF. The CDR3 coding sequence is TGTGCCAGCAGCACCGGGACTAGCGGGGGGTACGAGCAGTACTTC.

V is TRBV2 and J is TRBJ2-2; maybe TRBD1 (5 bases). The V end was cut by 8 bases, the J end by 7 bases, with 17 bases between. The germline V gene encodes CDR1 SNHLY and CDR2 FYNNEI. The CDR3 totals 14 residues. The CDR3 is CASRSQGFYGELFF. CDR3 nucleotides: TGTGCCAGCCGGTCCCAGGGTTTCTACGGGGAGCTGTTTTTT. Complete variable domain (other parts from reference TRBV2 and TRBJ2-2): EPEVTQTPSHQVTQMGQEVILRCVPISNHLYFYWYRQILGQKVEFLVSFYNNEISEKSEIFDDQFSVERPDGSNFTLKIRSTKLEDSAMYFCASRSQGFYGELFFGEGSRLTVL.

This clone came up once. This chain connects TRBV2 to TRBJ2-2; 7 bases are shared with TRBD1. The CDR3 sequence is 16 residues long. The germline CDR1 and CDR2 sequences are SNHLY and FYNNEI. The V gene end was trimmed by 4 bases and the J gene end by 8 bases; junction bases not matched to a gene: 13. CDR3 DNA: TGTGCCAGCAGTGTAGGGGGCTACAGGGTCATGGGGGAGCTGTTTTTT. This gives the protein CASSVGGYRVMGELFF.

This clone was picked up one time. This chain uses TRBV7-2 with TRBJ2-5; 10 bases fit TRBD1. V trimming: 4 bases; J trimming: 10 bases; junction bases outside the gene matches: 9. The CDR3 runs 14 residues. Per the germline V gene, CDR1 is SGHTA and CDR2 is FQGNSA. The CDR3, as DNA: TGTGCCAGCAGCTCCCGACAGGGGGCCTCTGTCCAGTACTTC. Its translation is CASSSRQGASVQYF. Full variable domain (outside the CDR3, taken from reference TRBV7-2 and TRBJ2-5): GAGVSQSPSNKVTEKGKDVELRCDPISGHTALYWYRQSLGQGLEFLIYFQGNSAPDKSGLPSDRFSAERTGGSVSTLTIQRTQQEDSAVYLCASSSRQGASVQYFGPGTRLLVL.

This rearrangement joins TRBV2 to TRBJ2-5, with 12 bases fitting TRBD1. Germline V lookup: CDR1 SNHLY, CDR2 FYNNEI. With 6 bases clipped from V and 5 bases from J, the junction kept 7 bases outside the gene matches. The CDR3 consists of 15 residues. The CDR3 loop is CASSRDRGLEETQYF. The CDR3 DNA is TGTGCCAGCAGCCGGGACAGGGGGCTTGAGGAGACCCAGTACTTC.

This clone has more than one count but fewer than ten. This chain connects TRBV4-1 to TRBJ1-1; unclear D gene. The CDR3 runs 16 residues. Germline-derived CDR1 and CDR2 are MGHRA and YSYEKL. Trimming cost V 4 bases and J 0 bases, with 15 bases left between them. CDR3 sequence: CASSPPGNGLNTEAFF. The CDR3 region has the DNA TGCGCCAGCAGCCCGCCGGGGAACGGGCTGAACACTGAAGCTTTCTTT.

The chain combines TRBV6-2 or TRBV6-3 with TRBJ2-3; 14 positions agree with TRBD2. The germline gives CDR1 MNHEY, CDR2 SVGEGT. There are 19 residues in the CDR3. J was trimmed by 1 base and V by 5 bases; bases with no gene match: 11. The CDR3 DNA follows: TGTGCCAGCAGTGCCGGACTAGCGGGAGGACAATTCCGCACAGATACGCAGTATTTT. Protein sequence: CASSAGLAGGQFRTDTQYF.

This rearrangement joins TRBV28 to TRBJ1-6; 8 positions agree with TRBD1. This CDR3 region has 14 residues. Germline CDR1 MDHEN, CDR2 SYDVKM. V lost 6 bases, J lost 6 bases, and 4 bases stayed unmatched. CDR3 in DNA: TGTGCCAGCAGCCCGGACAGGGTTAATTCACCCCTCCACTTT. Its translation is CASSPDRVNSPLHF.

The rearrangement joins TRBV7-2 to TRBJ2-7; TRBD1 matches 11 bases. Trimming took 3 bases from V and 3 from J; bases not matched to a gene: 7. The CDR3 loop spans 16 amino acids. Germline CDR1 and CDR2: SGHTA and FQGNSA. CDR3 nucleotide sequence: TGTGCCAGCAGCTTGGGGTCCGGGACAGGGGGCTACGAGCAGTACTTC. It specifies CASSLGSGTGGYEQYF.

V is TRBV27 and J is TRBJ2-3; D unclear. The CDR3 totals 13 residues. With 5 bases removed from V and 2 bases from J, the gap between germline ends came to 8 bases. Germline V CDR1 and CDR2: MNHEY, SMNVEV (reference sequence). The chain's CDR3 is CASSPPVTDTQYF. In DNA form, the CDR3 reads TGTGCCAGCAGTCCCCCAGTCACAGATACGCAGTATTTT.

This chain connects TRBV5-1 to TRBJ1-1, with a possible D match to TRBD1 (5 bases). Trimming took 0 bases from V and 1 from J, leaving 7 bases between them. The CDR3 length is 14 residues. Germline CDR1 SGHRS, CDR2 YFSETQ. CDR3 nucleotides: TGCGCCAGCAGCTTGGCGGGGGGGAACACTGAAGCTTTCTTT. It encodes CASSLAGGNTEAFF. Full variable domain (outside the CDR3, taken from reference TRBV5-1 and TRBJ1-1): KAGVTQTPRYLIKTRGQQVTLSCSPISGHRSVSWYQQTPGQGLQFLFEYFSETQRNKGNFPGRFSGRQFSNSRSEMNVSTLELGDSALYLCASSLAGGNTEAFFGQGTRLTVV.

The chain recombines TRBV19 with TRBJ1-2; 9 bases agree with TRBD1. The CDR3 totals 14 residues. Per germline, CDR1 LNHDA and CDR2 SQIVND (reference sequence). Germline trimming cut 7 bases from V and 7 bases from J; bases unmatched to any gene: 10. The CDR3 sequence is CASNTGQGLRGYTF. The DNA for the CDR3 is TGTGCCAGTAATACAGGACAGGGGTTGCGTGGCTACACCTTC.

The chain has TRBV3-1 (or the pseudogene TRBV3-2) and TRBJ2-7; 9 bases match TRBD1. Per germline, CDR1 LGHDT and CDR2 YNNKEL (reference sequence). The CDR3 covers 15 residues. Trimming took 3 bases from V and 4 from J; bases not matched to a gene: 7. CDR3 residues: CASSQKGTGMYEQYF. As DNA, the CDR3 is TGTGCCAGCAGCCAGAAGGGGACAGGGATGTACGAGCAGTACTTC.

The chain joins TRBV28 to TRBJ2-3; 7 bases agree with TRBD2. The CDR3 extends over 18 amino acids. Germline V CDR1 and CDR2: MDHEN, SYDVKM. The V gene end was trimmed by 3 bases and the J gene end by 3 bases; junction bases not matched to a gene: 15. In DNA, the CDR3 is TGTGCCAGCAGTTTCGAACTAGCGCCCCGGGGGGTTACAGATACGCAGTATTTT. Its protein product is CASSFELAPRGVTDTQYF. Filled out from reference TRBV28 and TRBJ2-3, the complete variable domain reads DVKVTQSSRYLVKRTGEKVFLECVQDMDHENMFWYRQDPGLGLRLIYFSYDVKMKEKGDIPEGYSVSREKKERFSLILESASTNQTSMYLCASSFELAPRGVTDTQYFGPGTRLTVL.

The chain couples TRBV6-1 to TRBJ1-1; no clear D gene. CDR1 and CDR2 (germline): MNHNS, SASEGT. CDR3 length: 16 residues. Trimming removed 2 bases at V and 1 base at J, with 14 bases between. For the CDR3, the DNA is TGTGCCAGCAGTGAACCCGGGGATATTGGGAACACTGAAGCTTTCTTT. Translation: CASSEPGDIGNTEAFF.

The rearrangement links TRBV3-1 (or the pseudogene TRBV3-2) to TRBJ2-5; no definite D call. CDR3 length equals 11 residues. With 6 bases removed from V and 5 bases from J, the gap between germline ends came to 7 bases. Germline CDR1 reads LGHDT; CDR2 reads YNNKEL (reference sequence). The CDR3 sequence is CASSSSETQYF. In DNA form, the CDR3 reads TGTGCCAGCAGTTCGTCTGAGACCCAGTACTTC.

The chain recombines TRBV7-6 with TRBJ1-6; 8 bases fit TRBD1. V lost 5 bases, J lost 3 bases, and 6 bases stayed unmatched. The V gene's germline CDR1 is SGHVS and CDR2 FNYEAQ. The CDR3 runs to 16 residues. CDR3: CASSQQTGVYNSPLHF. CDR3 DNA: TGTGCCAGCAGCCAACAGACAGGGGTCTATAATTCACCCCTCCACTTT.